The rows below give T cell receptor beta chains drawn from one sample of a study of tumor and adjacent non-tumor tissue in lung cancer. TCRdb reprocessed the multiplex PCR reads with MiXCR, giving one entry per CDR3 protein. The sample lists about 200,000 distinct CDR3 sequences, less than 80% occurring once. Material for sequencing was lung tumor tissue. These receptors originate from a man in his 60s with non-small cell lung cancer. The CDR3 runs from the conserved cysteine through the conserved F or W. D genes are given only for firm matches. The listing skips clone size in some rows; elsewhere it reads once, few, many or a size class.

D gene	V gene	J gene	clone size	CDR3 DNA	CDR3 protein
-	TRBV29-1	TRBJ1-2	-	TGTAGCGCTGAAGCGGTACGACTAGTTGGCTACACCTTC	CSAEAVRLVGYTF
-	TRBV4-2	TRBJ1-3	-	TGTGCCAGCAGCCGGACGACGCGTCCGGGAGGAAACACCATATTTTTT	CASSRTTRPGGNTIFF
-	TRBV12-3/TRBV12-4	TRBJ1-1	few	TGTGCCAGCAGTTTAGAGGGGAACACTGAAGCTTTCTTT	CASSLEGNTEAFF
TRBD2	TRBV7-9	TRBJ2-5	-	TGTGCCGGGAGGGAAGAGACCCAGTACTTC	CAGREETQYF
-	TRBV6-6	TRBJ2-1	many	TGTGCCAGCAGTTCGGACTATCACTCCTACAATGAGCAGTTCTTC	CASSSDYHSYNEQFF
TRBD1	TRBV11-3	TRBJ1-3	-	TGTGCCAGCAGCTCACGAGGGACAGCCTCTGGAAACACCATATATTTT	CASSSRGTASGNTIYF
-	TRBV20-1	TRBJ2-2	many	TGCAGTGCTAGGGTCCAACAGGGAAGGGAGACCGGGGAGCTGTTTTTT	CSARVQQGRETGELFF
TRBD2	TRBV20-1	TRBJ2-3	-	TGCAGTGCTAGAGCCGGGGGACTAGCGCGTACGCAGTATTTT	CSARAGGLARTQYF
TRBD1	TRBV6-1	TRBJ1-5	once	TGTGCCAGCATGTGTGGGACAGGGGGTCATCAGCCCCAGCATTTT	CASMCGTGGHQPQHF
-	TRBV7-8	TRBJ1-4	few	TGTGCCAGCAGCAAACGTACCGGGGCCATTAATGAAAAACTGTTTTTT	CASSKRTGAINEKLFF
-	TRBV4-2	TRBJ1-6	few	TGTGCCAGCAGCCAGAGCACGGGGGGCCTCGGTAGGACACCCCTCCACTTT	CASSQSTGGLGRTPLHF
TRBD1	TRBV28	TRBJ2-1	-	TGTGCCAGCAGTCACCTGGGACAGGGGGCCTACAATGAGCAGTTCTTC	CASSHLGQGAYNEQFF
TRBD2	TRBV20-1	TRBJ2-7	-	TGCAGTGCGGATCCTAGCGGGTGGGCTTACGAGCAGTACTTC	CSADPSGWAYEQYF
TRBD1	TRBV6-5	TRBJ1-1	many	TGTGCCAGCAGCCGGACAGGGATCCCTGAAGCTTTCTTT	CASSRTGIPEAFF
-	TRBV11-2	TRBJ2-5	-	TGTACCAGCAGCTCTGTAGGGGAAGAGACCCAGTACTTC	CTSSSVGEETQYF
TRBD2	TRBV4-3	TRBJ2-1	-	TGCGCCAGCCGCCAAGGAGTAGCCCGGGGCGGGAGGGCCTACAGCTCCTACAATGAGCAGTTCTTC	CASRQGVARGGRAYSSYNEQFF
-	TRBV12-3/TRBV12-4	TRBJ2-6	-	TGTGCCAGCACCCTCGCGGTCGGGGCCAACGTCATGACTTTC	CASTLAVGANVMTF
-	TRBV12-3/TRBV12-4	TRBJ2-3	-	TGTACCAGCACCCCCGTTAGCAAATATACGCAGTATTTT	CTSTPVSKYTQYF
-	TRBV11-1	TRBJ2-2	-	TGTGCCGGCAACCTGCGTCTAACCACCGGGGAGCTGTTTTTT	CAGNLRLTTGELFF
-	TRBV4-1	TRBJ1-6	few	TGCGCCAGCAGCCAAGTCCAGGTCGCTTCACCCCTCCACTTT	CASSQVQVASPLHF
-	TRBV5-4	TRBJ2-3	-	TGTGCCAGCAACTTGAGGGGGAGCACAGATACGCAGTATTTT	CASNLRGSTDTQYF
-	TRBV5-4	TRBJ2-5	-	TGTGCCAGCACCTACGGCGGGGAAGAGATACAGTACTTC	CASTYGGEEIQYF
-	TRBV6-1	TRBJ2-2	-	TGTGCCAGCAGTGAAGCAGTGGGGAACACCGGGGAGCAGTTTTTT	CASSEAVGNTGEQFF
-	TRBV20-1	TRBJ2-7	-	TGCAGTGCGAGTCGGAACTCAGGAACCTACGAGCAGTATTTC	CSASRNSGTYEQYF
-	TRBV11-2	TRBJ2-3	-	TGTGTCAGCAGCTTTCTAGTGGGGGGCGTTCAGCATTATTTT	CVSSFLVGGVQHYF
TRBD1	TRBV20-1	TRBJ2-3	many	TGCAGTGCTAGAGGAGGGACAGGGGCTTGGGCAGATACGCAGTATTTT	CSARGGTGAWADTQYF
-	TRBV4-2	TRBJ1-3	-	TGTGCCAGCAGCCGAGAAGCAAGGTCAACCGACTCTGGAAACACCATATATTTT	CASSREARSTDSGNTIYF
-	TRBV14	TRBJ1-2	-	TGTGCCAGCAGCCAAAGGGGGTTGCGGGGCTACACCTTC	CASSQRGLRGYTF
-	TRBV11-3	TRBJ1-1	-	TGTGCCAGCAGCTTCCCCCGCCGGACTGCTTCCTTT	CASSFPRRTASF
-	TRBV5-4	TRBJ2-5	many	TGTGCCAGCAGCTTGGCTCGGGAGACCCAGTACTTC	CASSLARETQYF
TRBD1	TRBV20-1	TRBJ1-2	-	TGCAGTGCCTTTCCAGGGGGAACATCCACTAACTATGGCTACACCTTC	CSAFPGGTSTNYGYTF
TRBD2	TRBV4-1	TRBJ2-6	-	TGCGCCAGCAGCCAAGCCACTAGCGGGTCTGCACCCTACTCTGAGCCCAACGTCCTGACTTTC	CASSQATSGSAPYSEPNVLTF
-	TRBV6-1	TRBJ1-5	few	TGTGCCAGCAGTGAGTCGGGACGGGTCTATAGCAATCAGCCCCAGCATTTT	CASSESGRVYSNQPQHF
TRBD2	TRBV20-1	TRBJ2-1	-	TGCAGTGCTAACTCAGCGGGGGGGCCGTGGAGTGAGCAGCTCTTC	CSANSAGGPWSEQLF
-	TRBV24-1	TRBJ2-3	few	TGTGCCACCAGTGATTTGAGTTGGAGCGCAGATACGCAGTATTTT	CATSDLSWSADTQYF
-	TRBV5-6	TRBJ2-5	-	TGTGCCAGCAGCTTTAATCAAGAGACCCAGTACTTC	CASSFNQETQYF
-	TRBV4-2	TRBJ1-3	-	TGTGCCAGCAGCCAAACAGATGGGAACTCTGGAAACACCATATATTTT	CASSQTDGNSGNTIYF
-	TRBV28	TRBJ2-3	-	TGTACCAGCCGCGGCCTGGAGAGCACAGATACGCAGTATTTT	CTSRGLESTDTQYF
TRBD1	TRBV20-1	TRBJ1-2	few	TGTAATGCTATGTCCAGGGGGTCGAATGGCTACACCTTC	CNAMSRGSNGYTF
-	TRBV9	TRBJ2-2	once	TGTGCCAGCATCGTAGATCAGGGGGGTACCGGGGAGCTGTTTTTT	CASIVDQGGTGELFF
-	TRBV11-3	TRBJ2-1	-	TGTGCCAGTAGCTTAGCACAGTATAATGAGCTGTTCTTC	CASSLAQYNELFF
TRBD2	TRBV20-1	TRBJ2-7	-	TGCAGTGCTCAAGGCGGGACTAGCGGGAGAAGAGTCTACGAGCAGTACTTC	CSAQGGTSGRRVYEQYF
-	TRBV6-5	TRBJ1-2	-	TGTGCCAGCAGTTACGAGTTTTGGTATGGCTACACCTTC	CASSYEFWYGYTF
-	TRBV29-1	TRBJ2-2	many	TGCAGCGTGGGGCACAGTCCGGTCGGGGAGCTGTTTTTT	CSVGHSPVGELFF
-	TRBV11-3	TRBJ1-1	-	TGTGCCAGCTGTTTGGGGGGGGACACTGAAGCTTTCTTT	CASCLGGDTEAFF
TRBD1	TRBV6-2/TRBV6-3	TRBJ2-1	-	TGTGCCAGCAGTCGGGCGACAGGGATGCTCAATGAGCAGTTCTTC	CASSRATGMLNEQFF
-	TRBV20-1	TRBJ2-7	-	TGCAGTGCTGCTAGCGTGAGAGGCGGCGAGCAGTACTTC	CSAASVRGGEQYF